This is a list of T cell receptor beta chains from one sample in a study of PD-1 blockade in classical Hodgkin lymphoma. The assay was immunoSEQ multiplex PCR, and TCRdb's table has in-frame clones only and misses some. This table has around 25,000 clones, 72% appearing once. The material was peripheral blood mononuclear cells (PBMCs), obtained before the fourth cycle of nivolumab. Every receptor here comes from a human donor with classical Hodgkin lymphoma. The CDR3 runs from the conserved cysteine through the conserved F or W. The D gene is left open where the match is weak. Only some rows state a clone size, as once, few, many or a class for expanded clones.

J: TRBJ1-2
V: TRBV11-3
size: few
D: NA
DNA: TGTGCCAGCAGCCTTGACGACTATGGCTACACCTTC
CDR3: CASSLDDYGYTF

J: TRBJ1-1
V: TRBV19
size: once
D: TRBD1
DNA: TGTGCCAGTAGTATGGGGACAGGGGGGATAAACACTGAAGCTTTCTTT
CDR3: CASSMGTGGINTEAFF

J: TRBJ1-1
V: TRBV6-1
size: NA
D: NA
DNA: TGTGCCAGCACCCAGGTCACTGAAGCTTTCTTT
CDR3: CASTQVTEAFF

J: TRBJ1-1
V: TRBV6-6
size: NA
D: NA
DNA: TGTGCCAGCAGTTACCCCAGCGGGGGTGGGACTGAAGCTTTCTTT
CDR3: CASSYPSGGGTEAFF

J: TRBJ1-3
V: TRBV7-8
size: NA
D: NA
DNA: TGTGCCAGCAGCCAGCAGAGAAACACCATATATTTT
CDR3: CASSQQRNTIYF

J: TRBJ1-4
V: TRBV15
size: NA
D: NA
DNA: TGTGCCACCAGCAGAGACGTGGGGTGGGATGAAAAACTGTTTTTT
CDR3: CATSRDVGWDEKLFF

J: TRBJ1-2
V: TRBV28
size: NA
D: NA
DNA: TGTGCCAGCACTTTTAGTAGTATCGGGGGTCCTTTTTATGGCTACACCTTC
CDR3: CASTFSSIGGPFYGYTF

J: TRBJ1-2
V: TRBV5-4
size: few
D: TRBD1
DNA: TGTGCCAGCAGCCGGGACAGGGGTGGCTATGGCTACACCTTC
CDR3: CASSRDRGGYGYTF

J: TRBJ2-7
V: TRBV7-2
size: NA
D: TRBD2
DNA: TGTGCCAGCAGCTTAGCCAGGGCGGGGGGGCCCTACGAGCAGTACTTC
CDR3: CASSLARAGGPYEQYF

J: TRBJ2-5
V: TRBV5-1
size: NA
D: TRBD1
DNA: TGCGCCAGCAGCGGGACAGCCAAAGAGACCCAGTACTTC
CDR3: CASSGTAKETQYF

J: TRBJ1-1
V: TRBV19
size: NA
D: NA
DNA: TGTGCCACCGGGGTGGACACTGAAGCTTTCTTT
CDR3: CATGVDTEAFF

J: TRBJ2-3
V: TRBV4-1
size: NA
D: TRBD2
DNA: TGCGCCAGCAGCCTGACTAGCGGGGGCACAGATACGCAGTATTTT
CDR3: CASSLTSGGTDTQYF

J: TRBJ2-5
V: TRBV9
size: NA
D: NA
DNA: TGTGCCAGCAGCGTAGCTTCGGGGTACCAAGAGACCCAGTACTTC
CDR3: CASSVASGYQETQYF

J: TRBJ1-1
V: TRBV9
size: NA
D: NA
DNA: TGTGCCAGCAGCGTAGGAGGGGCAATAAACACTGAAGCTTTCTTT
CDR3: CASSVGGAINTEAFF

J: TRBJ1-5
V: TRBV19
size: NA
D: NA
DNA: TGTGCCAGTAGTATTTCAGGGATGGGGAGCAATCAGCCCCAGCATTTT
CDR3: CASSISGMGSNQPQHF

J: TRBJ2-3
V: TRBV7-2
size: NA
D: NA
DNA: TGTGCCAGCAGCCCCGGGAGTTCCACAGATACGCAGTATTTT
CDR3: CASSPGSSTDTQYF

J: TRBJ1-1
V: TRBV7-2
size: NA
D: NA
DNA: TGTGCCAGCAGCTCGGAGGGACGGAGAAAGAACACTGAAGCTTTCTTT
CDR3: CASSSEGRRKNTEAFF

J: TRBJ1-5
V: TRBV6-1
size: NA
D: NA
DNA: TGTGCCAGCAGTGAGAACTATAGCAATCAGCCCCAGCATTTT
CDR3: CASSENYSNQPQHF

J: TRBJ2-2
V: TRBV10-1
size: few
D: NA
DNA: TGCGCCACCAGTCCGAACACCGGGGAGCTGTTTTTT
CDR3: CATSPNTGELFF

J: TRBJ2-6
V: TRBV28
size: NA
D: NA
DNA: TGTGCCAGCAGTTTTGGCGATAATGGGGCCAACGTCCTGACTTTC
CDR3: CASSFGDNGANVLTF

J: TRBJ1-2
V: TRBV7-9
size: few
D: TRBD1
DNA: TGTGCCAGCAGCCCAGGGGGCGCGGGATATGGCTACACCTTC
CDR3: CASSPGGAGYGYTF

J: TRBJ1-1
V: TRBV6-5
size: NA
D: NA
DNA: TGTGCCAGCAGTTACTCGAACACAGGGTTGGATGAAGCTTTCTTT
CDR3: CASSYSNTGLDEAFF

J: TRBJ1-5
V: TRBV7-9
size: NA
D: NA
DNA: TGTGCCAGCAGCCGGGGTGATCAGCCCCAGCATTTT
CDR3: CASSRGDQPQHF

J: TRBJ2-1
V: TRBV7-3
size: NA
D: TRBD2
DNA: TGTGCCAGCAGCCCGGGGGGAGGGTCAGGTAGGAATGAGCAGTTCTTC
CDR3: CASSPGGGSGRNEQFF

J: TRBJ1-2
V: TRBV6-1
size: NA
D: NA
DNA: TGTGCCAGCAGTGAGGGGTACGGGACCGGCGATGGCTACACCTTC
CDR3: CASSEGYGTGDGYTF

J: TRBJ1-2
V: TRBV11-2
size: once
D: TRBD1
DNA: TGTGCCAGTGAGACAGGGGGCGACTATGGCTACACCTTC
CDR3: CASETGGDYGYTF

J: TRBJ1-6
V: TRBV2
size: NA
D: TRBD1
DNA: TGTGCCAGCAGCCAGGACAGGGTTGGTTCACCCCTCCACTTT
CDR3: CASSQDRVGSPLHF

J: TRBJ2-2
V: TRBV5-1
size: NA
D: NA
DNA: TGCGCCAGCAGCTTCACGGTCACGAACACCGGGGAGCTGTTTTTT
CDR3: CASSFTVTNTGELFF

J: TRBJ2-7
V: TRBV7-2
size: NA
D: NA
DNA: TGTGCCACCAGGGGGGCTACCTCATCATACGAGCAGTACTTC
CDR3: CATRGATSSYEQYF

J: TRBJ2-7
V: TRBV6-5
size: NA
D: TRBD1
DNA: TGTGCCAGCAGTTGGGACAGGGTCTCCCACGAGCAGTACTTC
CDR3: CASSWDRVSHEQYF

J: TRBJ1-3
V: TRBV6-6
size: NA
D: NA
DNA: TGTGCCAGCAGTGACAGGACGGGAAACACCATATATTTT
CDR3: CASSDRTGNTIYF

J: TRBJ2-7
V: TRBV7-9
size: few
D: TRBD1
DNA: TGTGCCAGCAGCCCTAGCAGGGGGCAGGAGCAGTACTTC
CDR3: CASSPSRGQEQYF

J: TRBJ2-7
V: TRBV2
size: medium-sized
D: NA
DNA: TGTGCCAGCATCAATGAGGGGTACAGGGCCTACGAGCAGTACTTC
CDR3: CASINEGYRAYEQYF

J: TRBJ2-3
V: TRBV11-3
size: NA
D: TRBD2
DNA: TGTGCCAGCAGCTTTGGCCTTAGCGGGGGGTCCACAGATACGCAGTATTTT
CDR3: CASSFGLSGGSTDTQYF

J: TRBJ1-1
V: TRBV7-8
size: NA
D: TRBD1
DNA: TGTGCCAGCAGCTTAGAGAGGGGGCAGTCTGAAGCTTTCTTT
CDR3: CASSLERGQSEAFF

J: TRBJ2-2
V: TRBV2
size: NA
D: NA
DNA: TGTGCCAGCAAAACTTCTCCGAACACCGGGGAGCTGTTTTTT
CDR3: CASKTSPNTGELFF

J: TRBJ1-4
V: TRBV7-2
size: NA
D: NA
DNA: TGTGCCAGCAGCGCCCAGGGGGAAAAACTGTTTTTT
CDR3: CASSAQGEKLFF

J: TRBJ1-5
V: TRBV7-8
size: NA
D: NA
DNA: TGTGCCAGCAGCTTGTCTGGGGTGAAGCCCCAGCATTTT
CDR3: CASSLSGVKPQHF

J: TRBJ1-1
V: TRBV7-9
size: NA
D: NA
DNA: TGTGCCAGCAGTGGGGACCAGTACACTGAAGCTTTCTTT
CDR3: CASSGDQYTEAFF

J: TRBJ2-1
V: TRBV7-2
size: NA
D: NA
DNA: TGTGCCAGCAGCCTGATTGACGGTGAGCAGTTCTTC
CDR3: CASSLIDGEQFF

J: TRBJ1-6
V: TRBV7-2
size: NA
D: NA
DNA: TGTGCCAGCAGCTTCGAGGGGACAAATAATTCACCCCTCCACTTT
CDR3: CASSFEGTNNSPLHF

J: TRBJ1-1
V: TRBV15
size: NA
D: TRBD1
DNA: TGTGCCACCAGCGACCGGACAGGGGGGAACACTGAAGCTTTCTTT
CDR3: CATSDRTGGNTEAFF

J: TRBJ2-1
V: TRBV27
size: NA
D: TRBD2
DNA: TGTGCCAGCAGTTTTCGGGGGGGCCAAAAGGAGCAGTTCTTC
CDR3: CASSFRGGQKEQFF

J: TRBJ1-2
V: TRBV4-3
size: NA
D: NA
DNA: TGCGCCAGCAGCCAAGGACTGCACAAGAACTATGGCTACACCTTC
CDR3: CASSQGLHKNYGYTF

J: TRBJ2-5
V: TRBV15
size: once
D: NA
DNA: TGTGCCATTGCCCTGGGACAAGAAAAAGAGACCCAGTACTTC
CDR3: CAIALGQEKETQYF

J: TRBJ1-1
V: TRBV7-3
size: NA
D: NA
DNA: TGTGCCAGCAGCTTAAATCCAGGTTTGAACACTGAAGCTTTCTTT
CDR3: CASSLNPGLNTEAFF

J: TRBJ2-7
V: TRBV5-6
size: NA
D: NA
DNA: TGTGCCAGCAGCTCCATCCCCCGGAGTGGCTCCTACGAGCAGTACTTC
CDR3: CASSSIPRSGSYEQYF

J: TRBJ2-7
V: TRBV13
size: NA
D: NA
DNA: TGCGCCAGCAGCCAAGGAGCAGGGAACTACGAGCAGTACTTC
CDR3: CASSQGAGNYEQYF

J: TRBJ2-7
V: TRBV2
size: NA
D: NA
DNA: TGTGCCAGCAGTGGGAAACCGAGCTCCTACGAGCAGTACTTC
CDR3: CASSGKPSSYEQYF

J: TRBJ2-5
V: TRBV6-1
size: NA
D: TRBD1
DNA: TGTGCCAGCTACCGGGACAGGGGCGTGCGGACCCAGTACTTC
CDR3: CASYRDRGVRTQYF

J: TRBJ2-5
V: TRBV7-6
size: NA
D: NA
DNA: TGTGCCAGCAGCTTACTAACCTCAGGGGCAGAGACCCAGTACTTC
CDR3: CASSLLTSGAETQYF

J: TRBJ2-2
V: TRBV28
size: NA
D: NA
DNA: TGTGCCAGCAGTTTAAGGATCGGGGAGCTGTTTTTT
CDR3: CASSLRIGELFF

J: TRBJ1-4
V: TRBV4-2
size: once
D: TRBD1
DNA: TGTGCCAGCAGCCCAGTAGGACAGGGTGCAACTAATGAAAAACTGTTTTTT
CDR3: CASSPVGQGATNEKLFF